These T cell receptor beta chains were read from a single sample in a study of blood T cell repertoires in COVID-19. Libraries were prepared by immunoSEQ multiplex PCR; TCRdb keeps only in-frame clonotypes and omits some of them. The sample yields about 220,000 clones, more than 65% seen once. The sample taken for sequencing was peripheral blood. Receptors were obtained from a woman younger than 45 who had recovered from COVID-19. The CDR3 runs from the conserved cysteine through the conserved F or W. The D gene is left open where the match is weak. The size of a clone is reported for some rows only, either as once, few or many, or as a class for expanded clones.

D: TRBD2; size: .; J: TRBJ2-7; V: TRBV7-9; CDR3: CASSSLGGAGGPYEQYF; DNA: TGTGCCAGCAGCTCCCTTGGCGGAGCGGGAGGGCCCTACGAGCAGTACTTC
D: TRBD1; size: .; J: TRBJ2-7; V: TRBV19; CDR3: CASSLRVGTGSYEQYF; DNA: TGTGCCAGTAGTCTCCGCGTCGGGACAGGGAGCTACGAGCAGTACTTC
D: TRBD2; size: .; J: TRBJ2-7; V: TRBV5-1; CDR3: CASSLVASGSILYEQYF; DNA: TGCGCCAGCAGCTTGGTAGCTAGCGGGAGTATCCTGTACGAGCAGTACTTC
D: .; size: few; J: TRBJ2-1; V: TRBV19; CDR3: CASSRSTYNEQFF; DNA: TGTGCCAGTAGTCGGAGCACCTACAATGAGCAGTTCTTC
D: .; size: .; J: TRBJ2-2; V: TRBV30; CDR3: CAWSPGRWGGNTGELFF; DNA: TGTGCCTGGAGTCCCGGTCGGTGGGGGGGCAACACCGGGGAGCTGTTTTTT
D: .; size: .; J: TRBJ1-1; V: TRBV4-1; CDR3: CASSHGFQPNTEAFF; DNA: TGCGCCAGCAGCCACGGGTTTCAACCGAACACTGAAGCTTTCTTT
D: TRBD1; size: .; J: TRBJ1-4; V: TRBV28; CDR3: CASSPYRGEKLFF; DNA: TGTGCCAGCAGCCCTTACAGGGGTGAAAAACTGTTTTTT
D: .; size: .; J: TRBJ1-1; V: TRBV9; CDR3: CASSTSGNTEAFF; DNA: TGTGCCAGCAGCACCTCAGGGAACACTGAAGCTTTCTTT
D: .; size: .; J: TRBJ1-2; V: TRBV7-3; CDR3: CASSIQGGGGYTF; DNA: TGTGCCAGCAGCATACAGGGTGGGGGTGGCTACACCTTC
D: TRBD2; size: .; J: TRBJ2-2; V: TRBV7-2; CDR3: CASSLRTSEAGELFF; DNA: TGTGCCAGCAGCTTGAGGACTAGCGAAGCCGGGGAGCTGTTTTTT
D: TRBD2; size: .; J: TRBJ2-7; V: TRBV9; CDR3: CASSPRPAGSQYF; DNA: TGTGCCAGCAGCCCGCGCCCAGCGGGGAGTCAGTACTTC
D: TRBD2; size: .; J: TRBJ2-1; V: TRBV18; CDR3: CASSLGEGLADYNEQFF; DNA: TGTGCCAGCTCACTCGGCGAGGGACTAGCGGATTACAATGAGCAGTTCTTC
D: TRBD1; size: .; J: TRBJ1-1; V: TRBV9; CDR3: CASSAEGTGSTEAFF; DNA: TGTGCCAGCAGCGCAGAGGGGACAGGGAGCACTGAAGCTTTCTTT
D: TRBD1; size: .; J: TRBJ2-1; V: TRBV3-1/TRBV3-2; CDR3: CASSQLQGAYEQFF; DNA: TGTGCCAGCAGCCAACTCCAGGGGGCCTATGAGCAGTTCTTC
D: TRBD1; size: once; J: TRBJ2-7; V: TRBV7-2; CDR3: CASSSGDRVTYEQYF; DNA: TGTGCCAGCAGCTCAGGGGACAGGGTGACCTACGAGCAGTACTTC
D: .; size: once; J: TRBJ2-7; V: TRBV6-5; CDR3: CASSYSGDEQYF; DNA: TGTGCCAGCAGTTACTCAGGGGACGAGCAGTACTTC
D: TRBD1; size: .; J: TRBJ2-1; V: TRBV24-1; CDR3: CATSDRDRGSNEQFF; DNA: TGTGCCACCAGTGATCGGGACAGGGGCTCCAATGAGCAGTTCTTC
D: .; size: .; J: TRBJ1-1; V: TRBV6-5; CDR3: CASSYRTEDEAFF; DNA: TGTGCCAGCAGTTACAGGACAGAGGATGAAGCTTTCTTT
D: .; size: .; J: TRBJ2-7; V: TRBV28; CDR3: CASSLQSYEQYF; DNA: TGTGCCAGCAGTTTACAGTCCTACGAGCAGTACTTC
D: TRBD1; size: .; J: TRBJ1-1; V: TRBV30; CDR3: CAWSVGQDRGVLEAFF; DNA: TGTGCCTGGAGTGTTGGCCAGGACAGGGGGGTTTTAGAAGCTTTCTTT
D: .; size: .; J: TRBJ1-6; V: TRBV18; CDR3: CASSLLIQGGNSPLHF; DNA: TGTGCCAGCTCACTCCTTATACAGGGCGGGAATTCACCCCTCCACTTT
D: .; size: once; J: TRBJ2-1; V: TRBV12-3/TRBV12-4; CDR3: CASSLLSEQFF; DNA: TGTGCCAGCAGCCTATTGAGTGAGCAGTTCTTC
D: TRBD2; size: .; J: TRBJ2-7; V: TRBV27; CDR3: CAAGLAGGEQYF; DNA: TGTGCCGCCGGTCTAGCGGGAGGTGAGCAGTACTTC
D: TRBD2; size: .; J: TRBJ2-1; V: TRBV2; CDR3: CASSPPPGTSRSNEQFF; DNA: TGTGCCAGCAGTCCACCTCCCGGGACTAGCAGAAGCAATGAGCAGTTCTTC